In this sample, the clone carrying this T cell receptor (beta chain) turned up once. Sequencing was performed with immunoSEQ multiplex PCR; in TCRdb, only in-frame clones are kept and a portion is missing. The sample consists of some 160,000 clones, just under 85% of them appearing once. Germline CDR1 and CDR2: SNHLY and FYNNEI. The CDR3 runs 16 residues. V lost 4 bases, J lost 4 bases, and 5 bases stayed unmatched. The data belong to a study of blood T cell repertoires in COVID-19. Background on the study: The cDNA or gDNA used as material had been derived from T cells, B-cell-depleted T cells, or PBMCs.

This sequence originates from a woman aged 80 or over with COVID-19, enrolled during active disease. This rearrangement joins TRBV2 to TRBJ2-1; 12 bases fit TRBD1. Sequencing was performed on peripheral blood. The CDR3 sequence: CASSVGTGGLYNEQFF. CDR3 DNA: TGTGCCAGCAGTGTTGGGACAGGGGGCCTGTACAATGAGCAGTTCTTC.